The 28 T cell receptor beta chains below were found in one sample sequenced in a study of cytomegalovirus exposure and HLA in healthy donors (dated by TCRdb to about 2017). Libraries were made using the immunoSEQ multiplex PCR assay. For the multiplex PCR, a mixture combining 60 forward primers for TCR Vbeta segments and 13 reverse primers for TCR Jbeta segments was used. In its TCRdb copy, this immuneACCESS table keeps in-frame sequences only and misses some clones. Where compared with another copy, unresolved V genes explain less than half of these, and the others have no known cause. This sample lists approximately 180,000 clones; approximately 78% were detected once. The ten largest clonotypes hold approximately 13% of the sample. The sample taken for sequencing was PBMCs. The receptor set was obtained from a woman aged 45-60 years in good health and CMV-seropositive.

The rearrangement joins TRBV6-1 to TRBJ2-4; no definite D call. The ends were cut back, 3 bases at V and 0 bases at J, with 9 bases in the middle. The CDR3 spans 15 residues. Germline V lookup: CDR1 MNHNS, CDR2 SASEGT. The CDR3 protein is CASSDYGLAKNIQYF. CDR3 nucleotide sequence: TGTGCCAGCAGTGATTATGGCTTAGCCAAAAACATTCAGTACTTC.

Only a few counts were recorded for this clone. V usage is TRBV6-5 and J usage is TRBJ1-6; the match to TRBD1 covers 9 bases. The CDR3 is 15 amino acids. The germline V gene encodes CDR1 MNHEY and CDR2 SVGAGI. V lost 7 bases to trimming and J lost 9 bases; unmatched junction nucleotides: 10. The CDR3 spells CASTEQGQGSSPLHF. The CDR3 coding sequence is TGTGCCAGCACCGAACAGGGACAGGGAAGTTCACCCCTCCACTTT.

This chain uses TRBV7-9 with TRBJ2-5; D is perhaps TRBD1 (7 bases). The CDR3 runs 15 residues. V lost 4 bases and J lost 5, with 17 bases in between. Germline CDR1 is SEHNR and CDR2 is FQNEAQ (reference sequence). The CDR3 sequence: CASSSVRGVGETQYF. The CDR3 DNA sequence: TGTGCCAGCAGCTCCGTCAGGGGGGTAGGGGAGACCCAGTACTTC.

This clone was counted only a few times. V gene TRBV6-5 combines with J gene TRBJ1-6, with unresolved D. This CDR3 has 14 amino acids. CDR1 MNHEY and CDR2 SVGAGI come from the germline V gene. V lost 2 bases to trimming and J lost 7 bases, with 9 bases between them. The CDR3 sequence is CASSYRGGNSPLHF. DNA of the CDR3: TGTGCCAGCAGTTACAGAGGCGGCAATTCACCCCTCCACTTT.

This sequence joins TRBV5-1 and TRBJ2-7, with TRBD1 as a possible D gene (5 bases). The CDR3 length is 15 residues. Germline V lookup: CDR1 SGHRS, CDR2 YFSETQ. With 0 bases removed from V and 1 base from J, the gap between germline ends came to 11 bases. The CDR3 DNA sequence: TGCGCCAGCAGCTTGGGGGCAGGGAATTCCTACGAGCAGTACTTC. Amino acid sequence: CASSLGAGNSYEQYF.

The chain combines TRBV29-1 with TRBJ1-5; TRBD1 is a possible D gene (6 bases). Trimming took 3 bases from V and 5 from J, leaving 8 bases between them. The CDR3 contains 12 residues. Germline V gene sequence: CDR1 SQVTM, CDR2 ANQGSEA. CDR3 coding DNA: TGCAGCGTTGACAGGGGAGATCAGCCCCAGCATTTT. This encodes CSVDRGDQPQHF.

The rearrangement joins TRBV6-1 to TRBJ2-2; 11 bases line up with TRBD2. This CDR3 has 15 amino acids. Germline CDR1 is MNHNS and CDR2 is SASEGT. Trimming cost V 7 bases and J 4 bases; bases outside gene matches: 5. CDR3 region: CASKLAGVTTGELFF. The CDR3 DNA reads TGTGCCAGCAAACTAGCGGGGGTGACCACCGGGGAGCTGTTTTTT.

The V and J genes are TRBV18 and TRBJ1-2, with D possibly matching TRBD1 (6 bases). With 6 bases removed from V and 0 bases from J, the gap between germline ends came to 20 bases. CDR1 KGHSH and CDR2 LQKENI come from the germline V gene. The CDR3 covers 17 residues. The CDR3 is CASSLKSGAGANYGYTF. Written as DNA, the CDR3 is TGTGCCAGCTCTCTCAAATCAGGGGCCGGGGCTAACTATGGCTACACCTTC.

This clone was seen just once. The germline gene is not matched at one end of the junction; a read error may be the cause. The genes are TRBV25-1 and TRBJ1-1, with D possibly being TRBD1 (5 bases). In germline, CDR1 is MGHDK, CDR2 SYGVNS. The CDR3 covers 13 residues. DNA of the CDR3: TGTGACAGCAGAAAGCAGGGGAACACTGAAGCTTTCTTT. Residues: CDSRKQGNTEAFF.

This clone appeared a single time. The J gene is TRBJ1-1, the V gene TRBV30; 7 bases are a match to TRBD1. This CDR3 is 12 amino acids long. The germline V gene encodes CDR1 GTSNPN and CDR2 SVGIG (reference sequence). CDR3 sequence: CAYEGANTEAFF. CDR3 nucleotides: TGTGCGTATGAGGGGGCGAACACTGAAGCTTTCTTT.

The CDR3 loop reads CASSPLGDRDPWEQYF. For the CDR3, the DNA is TGCGCCAGCAGCCCCTTGGGGGACAGGGACCCCTGGGAGCAGTACTTC. The V call is TRBV4-1, the J call TRBJ2-7, with 9 bases that match TRBD1. Looked up from germline, CDR1 is MGHRA and CDR2 is YSYEKL. J lost 7 bases, V lost 4 bases, and 14 bases had no gene match. The CDR3 runs to 16 residues.

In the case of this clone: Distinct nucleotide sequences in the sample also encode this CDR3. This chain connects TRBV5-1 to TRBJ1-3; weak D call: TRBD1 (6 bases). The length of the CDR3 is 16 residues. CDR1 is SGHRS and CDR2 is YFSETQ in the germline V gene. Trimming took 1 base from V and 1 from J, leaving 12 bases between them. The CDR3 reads CASSLTGGGSGNTIYF. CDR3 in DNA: TGCGCCAGCAGCTTGACGGGGGGCGGATCTGGAAACACCATATATTTT.

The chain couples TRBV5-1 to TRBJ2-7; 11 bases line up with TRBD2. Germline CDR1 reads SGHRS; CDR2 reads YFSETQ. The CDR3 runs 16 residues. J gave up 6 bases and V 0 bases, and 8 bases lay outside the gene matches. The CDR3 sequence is CASSLVASGGKAEQYF. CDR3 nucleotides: TGCGCCAGCAGCTTGGTCGCTAGCGGGGGGAAAGCCGAGCAGTACTTC.

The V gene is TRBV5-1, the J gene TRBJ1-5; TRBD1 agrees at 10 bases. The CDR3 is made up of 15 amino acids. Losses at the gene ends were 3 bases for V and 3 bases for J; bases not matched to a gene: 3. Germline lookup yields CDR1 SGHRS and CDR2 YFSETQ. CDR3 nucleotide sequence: TGCGCCAGCAGCTCAGGGACAGGGGACAATCAGCCCCAGCATTTT. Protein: CASSSGTGDNQPQHF.

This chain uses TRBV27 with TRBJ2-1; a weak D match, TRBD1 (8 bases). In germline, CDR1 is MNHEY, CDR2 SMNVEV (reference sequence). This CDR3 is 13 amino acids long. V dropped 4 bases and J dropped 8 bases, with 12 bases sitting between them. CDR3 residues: CASSWTGRDEQFF. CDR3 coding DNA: TGTGCCAGCAGTTGGACAGGGAGGGATGAGCAGTTCTTC.

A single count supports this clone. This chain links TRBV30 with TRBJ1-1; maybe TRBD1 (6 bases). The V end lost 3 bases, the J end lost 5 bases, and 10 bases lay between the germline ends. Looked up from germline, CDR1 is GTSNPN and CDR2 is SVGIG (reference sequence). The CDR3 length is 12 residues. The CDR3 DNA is TGTGCCTGGAGACAGGGTAGTACTGAAGCTTTCTTT. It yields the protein CAWRQGSTEAFF.

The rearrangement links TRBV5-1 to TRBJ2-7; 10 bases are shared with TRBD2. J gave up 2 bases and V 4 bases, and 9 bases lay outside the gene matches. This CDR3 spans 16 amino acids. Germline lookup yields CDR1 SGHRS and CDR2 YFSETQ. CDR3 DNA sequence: TGCGCCAGCAGCCCGACCACCGGGACTAGCGCCTACGAGCAGTACTTC. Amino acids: CASSPTTGTSAYEQYF.

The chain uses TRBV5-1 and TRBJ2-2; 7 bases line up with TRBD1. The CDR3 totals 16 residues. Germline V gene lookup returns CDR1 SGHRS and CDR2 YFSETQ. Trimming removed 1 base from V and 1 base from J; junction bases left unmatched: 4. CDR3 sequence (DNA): TGCGCCAGCAGCTTGCGCCGACAGGGGAACACCGGGGAGCTGTTTTTT. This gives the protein CASSLRRQGNTGELFF. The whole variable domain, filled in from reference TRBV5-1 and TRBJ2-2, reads KAGVTQTPRYLIKTRGQQVTLSCSPISGHRSVSWYQQTPGQGLQFLFEYFSETQRNKGNFPGRFSGRQFSNSRSEMNVSTLELGDSALYLCASSLRRQGNTGELFFGEGSRLTVL.

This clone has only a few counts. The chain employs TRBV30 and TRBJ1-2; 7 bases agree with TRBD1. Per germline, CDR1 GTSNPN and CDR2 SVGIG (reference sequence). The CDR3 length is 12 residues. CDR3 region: CANTGANYGYTF. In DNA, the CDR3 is TGTGCTAACACAGGGGCTAACTATGGCTACACCTTC.

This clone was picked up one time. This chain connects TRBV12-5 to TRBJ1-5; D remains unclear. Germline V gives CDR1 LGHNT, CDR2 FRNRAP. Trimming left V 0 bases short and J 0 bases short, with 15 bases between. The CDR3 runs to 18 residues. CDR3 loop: CASGLVLTYGDSNQPQHF. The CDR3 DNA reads TGTGCTAGTGGTTTGGTACTTACTTATGGAGATAGCAATCAGCCCCAGCATTTT.

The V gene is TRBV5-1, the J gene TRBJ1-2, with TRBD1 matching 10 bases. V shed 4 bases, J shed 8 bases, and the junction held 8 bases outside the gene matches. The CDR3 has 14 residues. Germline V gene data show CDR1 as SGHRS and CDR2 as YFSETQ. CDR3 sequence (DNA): TGCGCCAGCAGCGTGGACAGGGGGAGTGGGGGCTACACCTTC. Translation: CASSVDRGSGGYTF.

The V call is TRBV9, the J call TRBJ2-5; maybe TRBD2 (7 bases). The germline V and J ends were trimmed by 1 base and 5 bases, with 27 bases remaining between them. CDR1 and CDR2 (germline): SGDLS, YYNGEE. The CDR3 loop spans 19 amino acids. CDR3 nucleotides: TGTGCCAGCAGCGTAAACCAGGGGCGGTCCGGGACTACTGGGGAGACCCAGTACTTC. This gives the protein CASSVNQGRSGTTGETQYF.

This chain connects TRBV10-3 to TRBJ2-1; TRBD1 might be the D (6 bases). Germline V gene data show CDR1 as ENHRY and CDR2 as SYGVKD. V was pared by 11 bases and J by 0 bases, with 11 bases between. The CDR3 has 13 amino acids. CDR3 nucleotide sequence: TGTGCCGTACAGGGCAGCTCCTACAATGAGCAGTTCTTC. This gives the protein CAVQGSSYNEQFF.

The CDR3 sequence: CASSLEDSTDTQYF. The CDR3 DNA reads TGTGCCAGTAGCTTAGAGGATAGCACAGATACGCAGTATTTT. The V call is TRBV19, the J call TRBJ2-3, with D uncertain. Trimming took off 6 bases at V and 0 bases at J, with 10 bases between the two ends. Germline-derived CDR1 and CDR2 are LNHDA and SQIVND (reference sequence). This CDR3 spans 14 amino acids.

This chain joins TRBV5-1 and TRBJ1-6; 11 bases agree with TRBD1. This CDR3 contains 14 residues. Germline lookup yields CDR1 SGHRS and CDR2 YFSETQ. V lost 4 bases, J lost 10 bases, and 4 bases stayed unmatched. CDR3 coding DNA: TGCGCCAGCAGCCCGGGACAGGGGGTCTCACCCCTCCACTTT. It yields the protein CASSPGQGVSPLHF.

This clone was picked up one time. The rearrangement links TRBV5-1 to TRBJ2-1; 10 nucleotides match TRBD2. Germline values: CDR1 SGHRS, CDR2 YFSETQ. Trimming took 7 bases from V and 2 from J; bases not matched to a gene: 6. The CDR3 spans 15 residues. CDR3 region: CASSTSGTPYNEQFF. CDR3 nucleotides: TGCGCCAGCTCTACTAGCGGGACTCCCTACAATGAGCAGTTCTTC.

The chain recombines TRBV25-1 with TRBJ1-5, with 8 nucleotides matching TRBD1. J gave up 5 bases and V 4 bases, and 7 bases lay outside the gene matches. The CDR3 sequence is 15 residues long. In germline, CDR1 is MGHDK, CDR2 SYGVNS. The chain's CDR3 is CASSGAGQADQPQHF. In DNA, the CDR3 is TGTGCCAGCAGTGGAGCGGGACAGGCCGATCAGCCCCAGCATTTT.

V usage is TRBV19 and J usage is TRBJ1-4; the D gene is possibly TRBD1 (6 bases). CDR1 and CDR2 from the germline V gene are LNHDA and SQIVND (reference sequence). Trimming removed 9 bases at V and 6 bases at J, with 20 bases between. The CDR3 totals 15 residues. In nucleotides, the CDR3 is TGTGCCAGCACCCGGGACATCCTGGCGGATGAAAAACTGTTTTTT. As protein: CASTRDILADEKLFF.